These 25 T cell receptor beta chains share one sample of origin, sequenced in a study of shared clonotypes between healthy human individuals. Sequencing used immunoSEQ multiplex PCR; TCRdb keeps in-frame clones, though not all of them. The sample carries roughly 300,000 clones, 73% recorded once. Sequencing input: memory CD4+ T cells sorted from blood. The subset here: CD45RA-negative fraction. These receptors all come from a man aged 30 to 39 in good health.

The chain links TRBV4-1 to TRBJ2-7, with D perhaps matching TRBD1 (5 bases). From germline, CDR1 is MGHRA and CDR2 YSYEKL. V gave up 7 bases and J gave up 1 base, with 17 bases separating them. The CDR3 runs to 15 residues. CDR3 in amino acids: CASKKTTVDSYEQYF. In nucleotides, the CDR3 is TGCGCCAGCAAAAAAACGACAGTCGATTCCTACGAGCAGTACTTC.

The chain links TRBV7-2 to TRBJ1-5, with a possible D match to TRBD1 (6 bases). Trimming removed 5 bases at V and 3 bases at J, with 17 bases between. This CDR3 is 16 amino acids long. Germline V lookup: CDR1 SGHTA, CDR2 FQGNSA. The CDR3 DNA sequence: TGTGCCAGCAGCGCCCAACAGGGAGCGGTCAATCAGCCCCAGCATTTT. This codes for CASSAQQGAVNQPQHF.

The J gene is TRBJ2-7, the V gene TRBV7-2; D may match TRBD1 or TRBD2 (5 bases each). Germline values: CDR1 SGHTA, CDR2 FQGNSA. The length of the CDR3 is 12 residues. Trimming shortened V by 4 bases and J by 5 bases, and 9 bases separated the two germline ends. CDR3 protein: CASSSRDHEQYF. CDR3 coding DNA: TGTGCCAGCAGCTCCAGGGACCACGAGCAGTACTTC. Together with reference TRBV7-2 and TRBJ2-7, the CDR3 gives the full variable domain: GAGVSQSPSNKVTEKGKDVELRCDPISGHTALYWYRQSLGQGLEFLIYFQGNSAPDKSGLPSDRFSAERTGGSVSTLTIQRTQQEDSAVYLCASSSRDHEQYFGPGTRLTVT.

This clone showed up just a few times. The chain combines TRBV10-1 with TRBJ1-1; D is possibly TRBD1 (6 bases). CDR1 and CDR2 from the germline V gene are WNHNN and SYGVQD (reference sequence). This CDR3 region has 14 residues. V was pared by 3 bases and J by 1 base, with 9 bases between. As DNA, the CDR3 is TGCGCCAGCAGTGATGGGGGCAAGAACACTGAAGCTTTCTTT. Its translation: CASSDGGKNTEAFF.

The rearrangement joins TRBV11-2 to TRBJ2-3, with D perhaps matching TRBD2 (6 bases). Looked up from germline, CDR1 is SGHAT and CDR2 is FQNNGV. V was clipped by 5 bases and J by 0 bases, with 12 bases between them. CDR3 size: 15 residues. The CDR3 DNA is TGTGCCAGCAGCCTGGGGAGCGGGAGCACAGATACGCAGTATTTT. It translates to CASSLGSGSTDTQYF.

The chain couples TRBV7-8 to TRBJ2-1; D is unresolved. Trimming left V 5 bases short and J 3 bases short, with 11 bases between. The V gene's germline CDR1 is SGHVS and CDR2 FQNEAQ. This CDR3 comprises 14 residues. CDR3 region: CASSTRASYNEQFF. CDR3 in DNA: TGTGCCAGCAGCACAAGGGCCAGCTACAATGAGCAGTTCTTC.

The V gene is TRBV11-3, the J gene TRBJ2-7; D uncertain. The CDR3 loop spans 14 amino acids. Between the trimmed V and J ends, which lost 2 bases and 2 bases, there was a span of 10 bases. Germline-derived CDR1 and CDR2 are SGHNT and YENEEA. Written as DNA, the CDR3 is TGTGCCAGCAGCTTACGGTCCGGGCCCTACGAGCAGTACTTC. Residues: CASSLRSGPYEQYF.

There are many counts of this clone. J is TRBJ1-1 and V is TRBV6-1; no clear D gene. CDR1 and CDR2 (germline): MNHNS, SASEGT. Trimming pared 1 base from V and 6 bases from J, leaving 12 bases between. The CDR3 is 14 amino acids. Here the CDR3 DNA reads TGTGCCAGCAGTGAAGTGAATCGACTTTCTGAAGCTTTCTTT. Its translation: CASSEVNRLSEAFF.

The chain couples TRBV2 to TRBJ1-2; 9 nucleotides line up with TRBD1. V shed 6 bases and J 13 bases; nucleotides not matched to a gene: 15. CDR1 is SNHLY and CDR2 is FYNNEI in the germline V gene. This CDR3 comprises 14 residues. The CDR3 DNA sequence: TGTGCCAGCAGACGCCCGGGACAGGGAGACTTGTTCACCTTC. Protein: CASRRPGQGDLFTF.

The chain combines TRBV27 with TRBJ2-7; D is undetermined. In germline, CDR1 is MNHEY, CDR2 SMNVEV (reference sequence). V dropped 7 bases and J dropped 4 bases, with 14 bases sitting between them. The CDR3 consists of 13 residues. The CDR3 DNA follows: TGTGCCAGCAAGACCCAAAGGGCGTACGAGCAGTACTTC. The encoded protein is CASKTQRAYEQYF.

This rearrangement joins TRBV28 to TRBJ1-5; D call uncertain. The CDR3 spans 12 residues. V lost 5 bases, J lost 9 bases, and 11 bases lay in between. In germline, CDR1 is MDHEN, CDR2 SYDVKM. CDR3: CASSPSARPQHF. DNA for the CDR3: TGTGCCAGCAGTCCGTCGGCTAGGCCCCAGCATTTT.

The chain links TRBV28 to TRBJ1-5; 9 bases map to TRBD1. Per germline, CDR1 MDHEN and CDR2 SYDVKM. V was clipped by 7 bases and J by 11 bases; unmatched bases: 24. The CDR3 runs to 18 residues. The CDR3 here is CASTLTPRGQGRLGAQHF. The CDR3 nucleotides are TGTGCCAGCACCCTCACCCCGAGGGGACAGGGTCGCTTGGGGGCCCAGCATTTT.

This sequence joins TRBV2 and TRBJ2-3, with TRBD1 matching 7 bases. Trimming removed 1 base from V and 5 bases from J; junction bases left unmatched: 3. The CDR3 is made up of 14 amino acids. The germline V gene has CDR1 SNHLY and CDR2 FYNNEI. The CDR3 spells CASSEDRGGDTQYF. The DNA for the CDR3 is TGTGCCAGCAGTGAAGACAGGGGTGGAGATACGCAGTATTTT. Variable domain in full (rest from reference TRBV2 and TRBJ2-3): EPEVTQTPSHQVTQMGQEVILRCVPISNHLYFYWYRQILGQKVEFLVSFYNNEISEKSEIFDDQFSVERPDGSNFTLKIRSTKLEDSAMYFCASSEDRGGDTQYFGPGTRLTVL.

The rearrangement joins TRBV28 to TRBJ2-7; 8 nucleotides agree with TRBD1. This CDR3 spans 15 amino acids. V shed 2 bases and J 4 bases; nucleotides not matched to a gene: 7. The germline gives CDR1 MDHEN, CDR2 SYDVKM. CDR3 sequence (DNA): TGTGCCAGCAGTTTAATGGGACAGGTTAAGTACGAGCAGTACTTC. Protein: CASSLMGQVKYEQYF.

CDR3 sequence (DNA): TGTGCCTGGGCTGGTCAGGGGGCAAAGAACACTGAAGCTTTCTTT. It yields the protein CAWAGQGAKNTEAFF. The chain is built from TRBV30 and TRBJ1-1, with 8 bases aligning to TRBD1. The ends lost 5 bases at V and 1 base at J; junction bases unmatched: 9. CDR1 is GTSNPN, CDR2 SVGIG, per germline (reference sequence). The CDR3 consists of 15 residues.

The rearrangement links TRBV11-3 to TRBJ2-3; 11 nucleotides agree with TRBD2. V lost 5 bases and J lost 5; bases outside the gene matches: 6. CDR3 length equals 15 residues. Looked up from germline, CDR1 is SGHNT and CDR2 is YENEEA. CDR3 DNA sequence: TGTGCCAGCAGCAGAACTAGCGGGAGACGAGATACGCAGTATTTT. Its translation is CASSRTSGRRDTQYF.

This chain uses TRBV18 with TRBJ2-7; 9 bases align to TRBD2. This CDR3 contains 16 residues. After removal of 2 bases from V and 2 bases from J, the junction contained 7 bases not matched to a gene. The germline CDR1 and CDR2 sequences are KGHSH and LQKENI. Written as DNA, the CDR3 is TGTGCCAGCTCACCAAACAGGGGACTAGCCGCCTACGAGCAGTACTTC. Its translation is CASSPNRGLAAYEQYF.

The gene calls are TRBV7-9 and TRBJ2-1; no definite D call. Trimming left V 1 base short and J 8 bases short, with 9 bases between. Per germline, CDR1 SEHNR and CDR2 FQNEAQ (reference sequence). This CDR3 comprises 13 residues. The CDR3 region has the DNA TGTGCCAGCAGCTTAGTTCCCAACGATGAGCAGTTCTTC. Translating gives CASSLVPNDEQFF.

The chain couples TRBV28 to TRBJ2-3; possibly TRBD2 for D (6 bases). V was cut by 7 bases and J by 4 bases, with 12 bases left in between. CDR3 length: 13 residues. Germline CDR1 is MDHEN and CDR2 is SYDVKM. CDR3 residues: CASTRWGADTQYF. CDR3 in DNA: TGTGCCAGCACCCGGTGGGGGGCAGATACGCAGTATTTT.

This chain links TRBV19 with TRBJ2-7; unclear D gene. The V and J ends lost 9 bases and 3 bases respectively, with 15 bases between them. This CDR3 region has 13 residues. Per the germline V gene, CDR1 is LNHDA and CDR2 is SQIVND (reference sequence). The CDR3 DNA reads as TGTGCCAGCTCCCAGGTCCATCGCTACGAGCAGTACTTC. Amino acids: CASSQVHRYEQYF.

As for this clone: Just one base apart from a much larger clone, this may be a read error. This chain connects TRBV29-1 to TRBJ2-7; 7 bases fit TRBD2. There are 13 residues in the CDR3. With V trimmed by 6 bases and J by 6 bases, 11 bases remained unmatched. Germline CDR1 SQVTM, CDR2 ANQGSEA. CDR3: CSVGLLGGGEQYF. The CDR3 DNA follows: TGCAGCGTAGGACTTCTGGGGGGGGGCGAGCAGTACTTC.

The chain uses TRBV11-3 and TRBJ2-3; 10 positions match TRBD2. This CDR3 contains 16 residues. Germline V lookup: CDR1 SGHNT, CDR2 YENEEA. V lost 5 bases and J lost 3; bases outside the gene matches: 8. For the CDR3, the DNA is TGTGCCAGCAGCAAAAGGACTAGCGGAGGGACAGATACGCAGTATTTT. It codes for CASSKRTSGGTDTQYF.

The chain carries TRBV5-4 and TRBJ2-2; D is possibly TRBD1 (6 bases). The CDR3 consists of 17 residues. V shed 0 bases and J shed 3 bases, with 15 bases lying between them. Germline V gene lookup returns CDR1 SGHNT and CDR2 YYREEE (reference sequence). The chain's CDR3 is CASSLGGGPVYTGELFF. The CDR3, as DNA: TGTGCCAGCAGCTTGGGTGGGGGCCCCGTTTACACCGGGGAGCTGTTTTTT.

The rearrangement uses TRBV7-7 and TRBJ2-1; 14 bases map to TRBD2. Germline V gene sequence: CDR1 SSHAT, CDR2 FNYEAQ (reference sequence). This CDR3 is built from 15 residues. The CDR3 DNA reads TGTGCTTACACCTGGACTAGCGGGAGGAGGGATGAGCAGTTCTTC. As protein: CAYTWTSGRRDEQFF.

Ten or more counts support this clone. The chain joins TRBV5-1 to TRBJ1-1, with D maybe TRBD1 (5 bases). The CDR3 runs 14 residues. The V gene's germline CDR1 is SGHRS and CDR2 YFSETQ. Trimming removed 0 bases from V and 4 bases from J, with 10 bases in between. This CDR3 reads CASSLGRGGTEAFF. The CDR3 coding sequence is TGCGCCAGCAGCTTGGGTCGGGGCGGCACTGAAGCTTTCTTT.